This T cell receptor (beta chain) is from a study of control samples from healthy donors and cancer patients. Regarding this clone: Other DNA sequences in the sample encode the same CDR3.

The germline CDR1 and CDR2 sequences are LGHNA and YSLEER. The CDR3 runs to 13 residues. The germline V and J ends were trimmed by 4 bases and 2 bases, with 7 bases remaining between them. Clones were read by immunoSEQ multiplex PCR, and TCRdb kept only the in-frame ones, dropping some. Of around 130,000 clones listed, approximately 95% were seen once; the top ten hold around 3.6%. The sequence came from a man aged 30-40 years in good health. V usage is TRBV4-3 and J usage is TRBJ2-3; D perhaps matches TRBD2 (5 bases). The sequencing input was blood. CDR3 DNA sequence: TGCGCCAGCAGCCCGGGGTCCACAGATACGCAGTATTTT. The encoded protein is CASSPGSTDTQYF.